The present TCR beta chain was sequenced within a study of blood T cell repertoires in COVID-19. In the study overall: The United States, Italy and Spain were the sources of the acute and convalescent COVID-19 samples. PBMCs, B-cell-depleted T cells, or T cells provided the cDNA or gDNA that made up the material.

Per the study methods: How many nucleated cells were present was estimated from reference gene primer amplification. Repertoires were generated with immunoSEQ multiplex PCR, while TCRdb's copy carries only in-frame clones and drops some. D and trimming were read from the DNA, whereas the V and J calls and clone size are those reported in that table. The data contain around 250,000 clones, approximately 80% of them singletons. The CDR3 extends over 15 amino acids. The V end was cut by 4 bases, the J end by 4 bases, with 16 bases between. Germline V gives CDR1 LNHDA, CDR2 SQIVND (reference sequence). The V gene is TRBV19, the J gene TRBJ1-1; TRBD1 is a possible D gene (6 bases). The sample consisted of peripheral blood. The sequence was obtained from a woman aged 18-29 years with acute or convalescent COVID-19. The CDR3 protein is CASSTEQGWGTEAFF. DNA for the CDR3: TGTGCCAGTAGTACCGAACAGGGTTGGGGCACTGAAGCTTTCTTT.